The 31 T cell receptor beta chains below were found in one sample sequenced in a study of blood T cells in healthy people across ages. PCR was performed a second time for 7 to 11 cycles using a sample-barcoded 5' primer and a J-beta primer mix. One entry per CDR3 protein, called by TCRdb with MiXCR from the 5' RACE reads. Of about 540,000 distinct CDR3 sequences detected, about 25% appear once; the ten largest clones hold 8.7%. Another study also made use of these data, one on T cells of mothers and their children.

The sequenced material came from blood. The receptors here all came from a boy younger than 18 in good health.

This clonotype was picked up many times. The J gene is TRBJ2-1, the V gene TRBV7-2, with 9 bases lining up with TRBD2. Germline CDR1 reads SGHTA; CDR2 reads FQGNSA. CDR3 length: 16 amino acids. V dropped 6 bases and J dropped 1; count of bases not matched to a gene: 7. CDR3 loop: CASRATSGLSYNEQFF. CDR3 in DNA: TGTGCCAGCAGGGCGACTAGCGGACTATCCTACAATGAGCAGTTCTTC.

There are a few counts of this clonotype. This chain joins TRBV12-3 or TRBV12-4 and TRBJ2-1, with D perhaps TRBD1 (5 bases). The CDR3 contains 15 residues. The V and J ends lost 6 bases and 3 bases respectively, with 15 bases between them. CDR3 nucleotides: TGTGCCAGCAGAGAAGGGGATTCGAGCTACAATGAGCAGTTCTTC. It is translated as CASREGDSSYNEQFF.

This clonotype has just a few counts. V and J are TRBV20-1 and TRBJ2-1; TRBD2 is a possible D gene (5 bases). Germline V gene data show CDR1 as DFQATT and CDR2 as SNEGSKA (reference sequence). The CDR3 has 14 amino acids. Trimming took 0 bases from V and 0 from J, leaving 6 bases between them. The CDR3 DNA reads TGCAGTGCTAGAGATCGGGACTCCTACAATGAGCAGTTCTTC. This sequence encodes CSARDRDSYNEQFF.

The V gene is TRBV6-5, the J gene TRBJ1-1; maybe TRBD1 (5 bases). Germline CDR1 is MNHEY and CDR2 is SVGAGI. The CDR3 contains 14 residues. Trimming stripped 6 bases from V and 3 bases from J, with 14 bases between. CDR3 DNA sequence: TGTGCCAGCAGCCCGATGGGGGGGTACACTGAAGCTTTCTTT. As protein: CASSPMGGYTEAFF.

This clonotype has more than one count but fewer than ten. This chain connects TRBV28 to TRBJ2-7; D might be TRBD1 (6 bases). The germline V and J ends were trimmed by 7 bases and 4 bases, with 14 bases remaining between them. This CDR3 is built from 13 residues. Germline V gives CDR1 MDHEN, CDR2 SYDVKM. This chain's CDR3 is CASKWQGTYEQYF. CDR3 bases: TGTGCCAGCAAGTGGCAGGGGACGTACGAGCAGTACTTC.

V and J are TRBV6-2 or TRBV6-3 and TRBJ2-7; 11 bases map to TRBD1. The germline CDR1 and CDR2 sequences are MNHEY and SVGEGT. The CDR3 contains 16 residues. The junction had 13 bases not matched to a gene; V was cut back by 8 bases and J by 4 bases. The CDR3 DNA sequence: TGTGCCAGCGGTCCCGCCGGGACAGGGGGTTTATACGAGCAGTACTTC. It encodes CASGPAGTGGLYEQYF.

This CDR3 reads CASSGQGSGANVLTF. CDR3 DNA sequence: TGTGCCAGCAGCGGACAGGGGTCAGGGGCCAACGTCCTGACTTTC. This chain joins TRBV6-5 and TRBJ2-6; TRBD1 agrees at 9 bases. The CDR3 is made up of 15 amino acids. In germline, CDR1 is MNHEY, CDR2 SVGAGI. V shed 6 bases, J shed 4 bases, and the junction held 4 bases outside the gene matches.

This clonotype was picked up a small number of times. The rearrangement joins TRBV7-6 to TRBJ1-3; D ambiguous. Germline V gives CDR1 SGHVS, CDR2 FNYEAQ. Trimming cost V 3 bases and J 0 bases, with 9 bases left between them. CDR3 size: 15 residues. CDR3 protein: CASSFPGSSGNTIYF. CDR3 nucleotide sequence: TGTGCCAGCAGCTTTCCGGGTTCCTCTGGAAACACCATATATTTT.

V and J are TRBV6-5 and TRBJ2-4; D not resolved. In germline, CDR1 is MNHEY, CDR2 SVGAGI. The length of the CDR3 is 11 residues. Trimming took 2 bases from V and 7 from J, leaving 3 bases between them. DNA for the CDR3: TGTGCCAGCAGTTACCAGAACATTCAGTACTTC. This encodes CASSYQNIQYF.

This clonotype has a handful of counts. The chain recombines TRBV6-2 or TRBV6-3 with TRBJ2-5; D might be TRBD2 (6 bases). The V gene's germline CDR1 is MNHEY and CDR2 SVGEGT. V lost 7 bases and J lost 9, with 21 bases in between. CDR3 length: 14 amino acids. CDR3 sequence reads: CASTPRGSRPAQYF. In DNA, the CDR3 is TGTGCCAGCACTCCACGGGGGTCAAGACCCGCCCAGTACTTC.

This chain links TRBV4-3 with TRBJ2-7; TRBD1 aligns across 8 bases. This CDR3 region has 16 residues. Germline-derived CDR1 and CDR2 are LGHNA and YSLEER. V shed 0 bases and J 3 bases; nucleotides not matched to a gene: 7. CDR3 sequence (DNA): TGCGCCAGCAGCCAAGATCCCGGAACAGGGGGCTACGAGCAGTACTTC. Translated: CASSQDPGTGGYEQYF.

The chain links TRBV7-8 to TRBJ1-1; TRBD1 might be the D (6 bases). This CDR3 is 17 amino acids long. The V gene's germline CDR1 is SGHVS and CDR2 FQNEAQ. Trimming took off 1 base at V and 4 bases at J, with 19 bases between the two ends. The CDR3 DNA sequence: TGTGCCAGCAGCTTAGGGGGCCCGGGGGCGGGGGGCACTGAAGCTTTCTTT. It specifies CASSLGGPGAGGTEAFF. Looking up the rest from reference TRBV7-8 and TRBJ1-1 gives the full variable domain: GAGVSQSPRYKVAKRGQDVALRCDPISGHVSLFWYQQALGQGPEFLTYFQNEAQLDKSGLPSDRFFAERPEGSVSTLKIQRTQQEDSAVYLCASSLGGPGAGGTEAFFGQGTRLTVV.

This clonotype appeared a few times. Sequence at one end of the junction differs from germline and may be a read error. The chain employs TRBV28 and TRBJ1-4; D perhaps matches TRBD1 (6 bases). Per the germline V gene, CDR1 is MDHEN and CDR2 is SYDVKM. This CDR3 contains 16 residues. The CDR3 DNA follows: TGTGCCGGCAGTTCCCGCTACAGGGAAGGAAGTGAAAAACTGTTTTTT. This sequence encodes CAGSSRYREGSEKLFF.

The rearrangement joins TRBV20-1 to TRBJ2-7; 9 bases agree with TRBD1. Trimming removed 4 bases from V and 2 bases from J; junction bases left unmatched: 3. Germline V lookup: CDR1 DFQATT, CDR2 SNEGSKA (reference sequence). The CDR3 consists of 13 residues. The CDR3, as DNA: TGCAGTGCTAACGACAGGGGGGCCTACGAGCAGTACTTC. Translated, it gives CSANDRGAYEQYF.

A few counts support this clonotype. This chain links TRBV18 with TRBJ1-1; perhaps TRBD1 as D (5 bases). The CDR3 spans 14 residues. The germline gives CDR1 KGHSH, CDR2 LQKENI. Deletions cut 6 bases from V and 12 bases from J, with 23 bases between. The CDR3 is CASSEGSGQGRTFF. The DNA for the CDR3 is TGTGCCAGCTCCGAAGGGTCGGGGCAGGGAAGGACTTTCTTT.

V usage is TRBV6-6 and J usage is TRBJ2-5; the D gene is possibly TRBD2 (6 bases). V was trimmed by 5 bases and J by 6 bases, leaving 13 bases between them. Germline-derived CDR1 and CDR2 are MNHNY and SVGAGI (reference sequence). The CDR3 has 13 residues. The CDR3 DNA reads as TGTGCCAGCAGTGTGAAGGAGGGAAAGACCCAGTACTTC. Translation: CASSVKEGKTQYF.

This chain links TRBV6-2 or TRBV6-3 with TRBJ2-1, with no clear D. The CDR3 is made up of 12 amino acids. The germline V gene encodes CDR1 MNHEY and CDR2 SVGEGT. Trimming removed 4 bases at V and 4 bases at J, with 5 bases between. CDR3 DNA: TGTGCCAGCAGTTGGGTATACAATGAGCAGTTCTTC. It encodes CASSWVYNEQFF.

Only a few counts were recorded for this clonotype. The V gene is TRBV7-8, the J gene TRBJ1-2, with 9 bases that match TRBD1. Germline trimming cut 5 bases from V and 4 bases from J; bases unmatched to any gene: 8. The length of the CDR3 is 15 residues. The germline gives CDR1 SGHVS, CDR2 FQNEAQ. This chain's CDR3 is CASSPGDRAGYGYTF. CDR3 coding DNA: TGTGCCAGCAGCCCCGGGGACAGGGCCGGCTATGGCTACACCTTC.

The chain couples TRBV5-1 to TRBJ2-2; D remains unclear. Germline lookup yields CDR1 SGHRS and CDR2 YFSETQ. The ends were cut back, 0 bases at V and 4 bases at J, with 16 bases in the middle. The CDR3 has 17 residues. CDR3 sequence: CASSLAVGISSTGELFF. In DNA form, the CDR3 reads TGCGCCAGCAGCTTGGCCGTGGGGATAAGTAGCACCGGGGAGCTGTTTTTT.

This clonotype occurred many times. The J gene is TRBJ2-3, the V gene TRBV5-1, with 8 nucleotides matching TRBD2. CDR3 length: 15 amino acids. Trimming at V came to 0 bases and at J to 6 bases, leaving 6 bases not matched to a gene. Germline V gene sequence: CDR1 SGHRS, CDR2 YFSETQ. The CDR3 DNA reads TGCGCCAGCAGCTTGGGAATCGGGGGGGTTGATACGCAGTATTTT. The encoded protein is CASSLGIGGVDTQYF.

The CDR3 DNA reads as TGTGCCAACAATACGCCGAACAACCCGGGACCCGCCTACGAGCAGTACTTC. Amino acid sequence: CANNTPNNPGPAYEQYF. This chain joins TRBV10-3 and TRBJ2-7; D is tentatively TRBD1 or TRBD2 (5 bases each). There are 17 residues in the CDR3. The V end was cut by 10 bases, the J end by 2 bases, with 27 bases between. CDR1 and CDR2 from the germline V gene are ENHRY and SYGVKD.

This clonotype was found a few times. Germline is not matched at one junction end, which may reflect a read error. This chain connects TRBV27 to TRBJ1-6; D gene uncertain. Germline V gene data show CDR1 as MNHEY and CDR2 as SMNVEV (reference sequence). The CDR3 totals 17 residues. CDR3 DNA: TGTGCCAGCAGTTTCGGTGTGGTTAGCTCCTATAATTCGCCCCTCCACTTT. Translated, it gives CASSFGVVSSYNSPLHF.

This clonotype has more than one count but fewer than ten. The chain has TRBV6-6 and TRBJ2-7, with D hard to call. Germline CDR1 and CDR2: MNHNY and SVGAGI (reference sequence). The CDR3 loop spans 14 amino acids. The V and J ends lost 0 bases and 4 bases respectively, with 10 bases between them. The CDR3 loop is CASSYSPWEYEQYF. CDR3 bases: TGTGCCAGCAGTTACTCTCCGTGGGAATACGAGCAGTACTTC.

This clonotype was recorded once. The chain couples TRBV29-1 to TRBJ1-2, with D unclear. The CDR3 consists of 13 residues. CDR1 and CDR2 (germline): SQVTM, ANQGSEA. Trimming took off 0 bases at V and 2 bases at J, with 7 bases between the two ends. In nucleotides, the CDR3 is TGCAGCGTTGAAGAAGGGAGGAACTATGGCTACACCTTC. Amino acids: CSVEEGRNYGYTF. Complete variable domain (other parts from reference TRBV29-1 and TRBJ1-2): SAVISQKPSRDICQRGTSLTIQCQVDSQVTMMFWYRQQPGQSLTLIATANQGSEATYESGFVIDKFPISRPNLTFSTLTVSNMSPEDSSIYLCSVEEGRNYGYTFGSGTRLTVV.

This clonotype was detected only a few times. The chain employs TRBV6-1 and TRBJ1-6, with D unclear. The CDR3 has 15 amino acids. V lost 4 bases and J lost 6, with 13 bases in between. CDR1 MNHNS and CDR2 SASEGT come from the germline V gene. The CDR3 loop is CASSVVKEVNSPLHF. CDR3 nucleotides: TGTGCCAGCAGTGTAGTTAAGGAGGTTAATTCACCCCTCCACTTT.

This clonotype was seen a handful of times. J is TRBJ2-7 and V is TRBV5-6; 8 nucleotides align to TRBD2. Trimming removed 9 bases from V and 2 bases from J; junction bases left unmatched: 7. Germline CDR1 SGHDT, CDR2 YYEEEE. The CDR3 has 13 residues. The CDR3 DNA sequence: TGTGCCACCGGACTAGCAAGCGCCTACGAGCAGTACTTC. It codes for CATGLASAYEQYF.

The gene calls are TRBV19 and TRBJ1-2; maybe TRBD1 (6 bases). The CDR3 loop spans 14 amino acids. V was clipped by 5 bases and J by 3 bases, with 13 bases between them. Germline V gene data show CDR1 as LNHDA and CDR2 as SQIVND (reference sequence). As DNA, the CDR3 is TGTGCCAGTAGTTCCGCAGGGGCGGACTATGGCTACACCTTC. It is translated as CASSSAGADYGYTF.

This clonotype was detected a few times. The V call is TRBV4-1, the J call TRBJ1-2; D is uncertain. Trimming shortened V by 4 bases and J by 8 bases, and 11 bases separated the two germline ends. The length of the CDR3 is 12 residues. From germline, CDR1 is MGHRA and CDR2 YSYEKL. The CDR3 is CASSRGGGGYTF. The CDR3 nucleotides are TGCGCCAGCAGCCGGGGAGGAGGGGGCTACACCTTC.

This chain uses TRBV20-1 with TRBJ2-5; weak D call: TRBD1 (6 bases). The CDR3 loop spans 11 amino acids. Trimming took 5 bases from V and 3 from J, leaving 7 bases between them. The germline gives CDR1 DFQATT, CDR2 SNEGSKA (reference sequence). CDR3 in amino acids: CSAWTEETQYF. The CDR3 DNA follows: TGCAGTGCTTGGACAGAAGAGACCCAGTACTTC.

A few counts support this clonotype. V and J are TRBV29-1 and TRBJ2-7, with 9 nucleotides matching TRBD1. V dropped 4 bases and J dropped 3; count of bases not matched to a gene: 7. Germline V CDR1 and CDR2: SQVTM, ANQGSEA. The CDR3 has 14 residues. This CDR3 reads CSVGLGTGFYEQYF. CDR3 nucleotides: TGCAGCGTTGGACTCGGGACAGGGTTCTACGAGCAGTACTTC.

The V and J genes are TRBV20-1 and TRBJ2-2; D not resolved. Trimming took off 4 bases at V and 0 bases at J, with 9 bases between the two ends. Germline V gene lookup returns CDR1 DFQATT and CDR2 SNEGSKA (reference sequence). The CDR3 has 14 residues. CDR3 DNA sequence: TGCAGTGCTACTGGGAACCCGAACACCGGGGAGCTGTTTTTT. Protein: CSATGNPNTGELFF.